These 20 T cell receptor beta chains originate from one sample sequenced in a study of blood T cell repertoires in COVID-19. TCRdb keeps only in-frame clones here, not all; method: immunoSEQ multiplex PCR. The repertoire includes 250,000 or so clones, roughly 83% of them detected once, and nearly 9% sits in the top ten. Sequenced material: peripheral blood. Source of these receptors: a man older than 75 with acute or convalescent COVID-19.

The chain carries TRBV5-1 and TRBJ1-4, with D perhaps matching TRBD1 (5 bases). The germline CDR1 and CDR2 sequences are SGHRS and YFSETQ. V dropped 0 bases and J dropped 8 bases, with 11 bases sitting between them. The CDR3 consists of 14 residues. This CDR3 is CASSLEPAGEKLFF. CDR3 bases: TGCGCCAGCAGCTTGGAGCCAGCAGGGGAAAAACTGTTTTTT.

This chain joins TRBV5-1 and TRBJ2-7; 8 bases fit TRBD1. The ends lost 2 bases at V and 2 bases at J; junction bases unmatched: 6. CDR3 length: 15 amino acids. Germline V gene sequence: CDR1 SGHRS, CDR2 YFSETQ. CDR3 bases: TGCGCCAGCAGCTTTCCGGCACAGGGGGCCTACGAGCAGTACTTC. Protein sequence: CASSFPAQGAYEQYF.

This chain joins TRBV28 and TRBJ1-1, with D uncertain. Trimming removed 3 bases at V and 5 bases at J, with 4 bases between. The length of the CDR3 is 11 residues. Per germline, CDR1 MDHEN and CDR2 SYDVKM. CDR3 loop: CASSFKTEAFF. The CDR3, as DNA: TGTGCCAGCAGTTTTAAAACTGAAGCTTTCTTT.

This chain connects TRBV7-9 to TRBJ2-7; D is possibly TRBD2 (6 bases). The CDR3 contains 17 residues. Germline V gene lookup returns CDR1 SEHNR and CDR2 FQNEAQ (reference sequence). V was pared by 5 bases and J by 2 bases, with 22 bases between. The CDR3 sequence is CASSPPPRGSWTYEQYF. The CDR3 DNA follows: TGTGCCAGCAGCCCCCCACCTCGGGGGAGTTGGACCTACGAGCAGTACTTC.

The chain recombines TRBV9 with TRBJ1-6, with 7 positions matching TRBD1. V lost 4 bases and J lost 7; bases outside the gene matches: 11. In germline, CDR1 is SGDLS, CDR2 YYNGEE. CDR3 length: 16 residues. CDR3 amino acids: CASSTETGLGNSPLHF. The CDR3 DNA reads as TGTGCCAGCAGCACCGAGACAGGGCTGGGGAATTCACCCCTCCACTTT.

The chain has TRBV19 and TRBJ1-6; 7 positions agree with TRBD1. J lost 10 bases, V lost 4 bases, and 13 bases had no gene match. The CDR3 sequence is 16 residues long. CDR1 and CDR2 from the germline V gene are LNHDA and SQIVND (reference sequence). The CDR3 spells CASSSTGEGLGSPLHF. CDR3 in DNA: TGTGCCAGTAGTAGCACAGGGGAAGGCTTGGGATCACCCCTCCACTTT.

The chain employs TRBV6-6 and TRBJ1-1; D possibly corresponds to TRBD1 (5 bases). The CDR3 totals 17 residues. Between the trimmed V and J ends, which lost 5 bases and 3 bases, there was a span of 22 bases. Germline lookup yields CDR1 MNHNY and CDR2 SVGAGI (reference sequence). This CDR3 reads CASSPLRHPGVDTEAFF. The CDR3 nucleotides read TGTGCCAGCAGTCCCCTTCGACACCCGGGGGTTGACACTGAAGCTTTCTTT.

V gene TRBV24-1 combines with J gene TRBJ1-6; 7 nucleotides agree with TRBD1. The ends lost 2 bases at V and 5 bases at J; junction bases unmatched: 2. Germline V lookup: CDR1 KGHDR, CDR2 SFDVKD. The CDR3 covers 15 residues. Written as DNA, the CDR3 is TGTGCCACCAGTGATTCCAGGGGGGATAATTCACCCCTCCACTTT. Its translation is CATSDSRGDNSPLHF.

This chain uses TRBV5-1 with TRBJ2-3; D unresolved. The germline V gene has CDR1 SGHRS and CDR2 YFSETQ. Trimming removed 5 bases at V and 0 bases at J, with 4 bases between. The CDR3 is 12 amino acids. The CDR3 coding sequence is TGCGCCAGCAGGACTAGCACAGATACGCAGTATTTT. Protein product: CASRTSTDTQYF.

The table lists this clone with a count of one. CDR3 nucleotides: TGTGCCAGCAGTTTACCCACCGGGAGTAACTATGGCTACACCTTC. This sequence encodes CASSLPTGSNYGYTF. The chain uses TRBV28 and TRBJ1-2; D ambiguous. CDR3 length: 15 amino acids. Germline V gene sequence: CDR1 MDHEN, CDR2 SYDVKM. V was pared by 2 bases and J by 1 base, with 11 bases between.

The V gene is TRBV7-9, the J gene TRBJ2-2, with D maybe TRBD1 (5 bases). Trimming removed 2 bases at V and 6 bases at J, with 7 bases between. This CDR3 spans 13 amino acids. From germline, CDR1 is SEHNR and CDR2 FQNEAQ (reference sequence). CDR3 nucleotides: TGTGCCAGCAGCTTATTACAGGCCGGGGAGCTGTTTTTT. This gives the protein CASSLLQAGELFF. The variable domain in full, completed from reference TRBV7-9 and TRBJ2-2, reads DTGVSQNPRHKITKRGQNVTFRCDPISEHNRLYWYRQTLGQGPEFLTYFQNEAQLEKSRLLSDRFSAERPKGSFSTLEIQRTEQGDSAMYLCASSLLQAGELFFGEGSRLTVL.

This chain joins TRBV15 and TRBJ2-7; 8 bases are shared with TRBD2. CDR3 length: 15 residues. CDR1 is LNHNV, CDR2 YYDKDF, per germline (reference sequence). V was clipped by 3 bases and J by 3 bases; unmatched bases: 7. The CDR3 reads CATSSEAGAHYEQYF. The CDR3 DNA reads TGTGCCACCAGCAGTGAAGCGGGGGCGCACTACGAGCAGTACTTC. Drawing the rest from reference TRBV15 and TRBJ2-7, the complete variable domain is DAMVIQNPRYQVTQFGKPVTLSCSQTLNHNVMYWYQQKSSQAPKLLFHYYDKDFNNEADTPDNFQSRRPNTSFCFLDIRSPGLGDTAMYLCATSSEAGAHYEQYFGPGTRLTVT.

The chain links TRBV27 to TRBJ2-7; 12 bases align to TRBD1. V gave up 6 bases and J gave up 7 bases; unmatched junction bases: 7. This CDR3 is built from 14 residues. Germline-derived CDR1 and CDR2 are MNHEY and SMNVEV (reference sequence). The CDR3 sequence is CASREGQGAGEQYF. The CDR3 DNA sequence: TGTGCCAGCAGGGAGGGACAGGGGGCGGGAGAGCAGTACTTC.

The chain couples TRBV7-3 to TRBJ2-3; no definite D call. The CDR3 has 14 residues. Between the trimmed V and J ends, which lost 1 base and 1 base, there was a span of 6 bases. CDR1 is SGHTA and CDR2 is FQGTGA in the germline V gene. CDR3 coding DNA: TGTGCCAGCAGCTTAATGTCGGGCACAGATACGCAGTATTTT. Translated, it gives CASSLMSGTDTQYF.

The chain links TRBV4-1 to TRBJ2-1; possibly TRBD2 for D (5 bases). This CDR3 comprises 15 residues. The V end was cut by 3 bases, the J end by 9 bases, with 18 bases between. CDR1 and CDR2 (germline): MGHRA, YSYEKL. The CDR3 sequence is CASSQNLAIEGEQFF. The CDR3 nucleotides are TGCGCCAGCAGCCAGAACCTCGCAATTGAGGGTGAGCAGTTCTTC.

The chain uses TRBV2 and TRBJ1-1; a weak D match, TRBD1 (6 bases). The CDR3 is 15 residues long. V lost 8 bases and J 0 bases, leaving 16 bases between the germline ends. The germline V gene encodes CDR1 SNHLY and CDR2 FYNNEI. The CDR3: CASEEDRFMNTEAFF. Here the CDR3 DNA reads TGTGCCAGCGAGGAGGACAGATTCATGAACACTGAAGCTTTCTTT.

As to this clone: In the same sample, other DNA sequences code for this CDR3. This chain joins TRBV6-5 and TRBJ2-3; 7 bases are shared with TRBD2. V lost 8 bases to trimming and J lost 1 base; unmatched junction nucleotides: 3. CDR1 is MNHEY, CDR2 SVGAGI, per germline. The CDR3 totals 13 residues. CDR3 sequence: CASRAGGTDTQYF. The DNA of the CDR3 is TGTGCCAGCCGGGCGGGGGGCACAGATACGCAGTATTTT.

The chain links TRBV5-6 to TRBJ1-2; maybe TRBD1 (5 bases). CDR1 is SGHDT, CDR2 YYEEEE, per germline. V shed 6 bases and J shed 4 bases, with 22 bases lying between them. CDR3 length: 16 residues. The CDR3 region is CASTYRGGSLAYGYTF. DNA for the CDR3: TGTGCCAGCACCTATCGGGGGGGTTCCTTAGCCTATGGCTACACCTTC.

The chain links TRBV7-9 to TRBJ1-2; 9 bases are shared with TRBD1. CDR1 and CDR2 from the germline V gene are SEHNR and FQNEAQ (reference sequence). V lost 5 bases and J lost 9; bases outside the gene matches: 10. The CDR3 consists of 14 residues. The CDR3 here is CASSPGTGSDRYTF. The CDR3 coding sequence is TGTGCCAGCAGCCCCGGGACAGGGTCTGATCGCTACACCTTC.

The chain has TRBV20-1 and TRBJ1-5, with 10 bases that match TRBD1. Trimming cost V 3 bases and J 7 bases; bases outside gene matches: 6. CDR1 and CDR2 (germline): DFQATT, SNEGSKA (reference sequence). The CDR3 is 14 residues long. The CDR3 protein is CSASSGQGYQPQHF. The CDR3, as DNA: TGCAGTGCTAGTTCGGGACAGGGGTACCAGCCCCAGCATTTT.